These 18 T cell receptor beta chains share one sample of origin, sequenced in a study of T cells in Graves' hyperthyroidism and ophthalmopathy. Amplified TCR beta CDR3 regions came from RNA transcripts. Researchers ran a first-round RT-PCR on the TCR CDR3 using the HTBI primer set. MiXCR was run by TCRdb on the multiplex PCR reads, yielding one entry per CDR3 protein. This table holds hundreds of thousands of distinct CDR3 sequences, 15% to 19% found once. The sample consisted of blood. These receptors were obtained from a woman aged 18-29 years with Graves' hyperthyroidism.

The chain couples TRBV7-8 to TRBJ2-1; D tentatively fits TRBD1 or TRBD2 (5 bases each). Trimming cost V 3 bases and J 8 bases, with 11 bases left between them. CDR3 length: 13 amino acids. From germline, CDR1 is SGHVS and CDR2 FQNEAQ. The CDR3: CASSLGPPYEQFF. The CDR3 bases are TGTGCCAGCAGCTTGGGACCCCCCTATGAGCAGTTCTTC.

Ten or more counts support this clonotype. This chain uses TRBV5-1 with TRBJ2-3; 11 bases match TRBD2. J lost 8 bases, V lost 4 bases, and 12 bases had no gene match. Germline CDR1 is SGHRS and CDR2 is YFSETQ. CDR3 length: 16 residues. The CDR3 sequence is CASSGLAGGPIGTQYF. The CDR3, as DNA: TGCGCCAGCAGCGGCTTAGCGGGGGGGCCAATCGGTACGCAGTATTTT. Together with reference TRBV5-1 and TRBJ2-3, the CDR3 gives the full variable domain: KAGVTQTPRYLIKTRGQQVTLSCSPISGHRSVSWYQQTPGQGLQFLFEYFSETQRNKGNFPGRFSGRQFSNSRSEMNVSTLELGDSALYLCASSGLAGGPIGTQYFGPGTRLTVL.

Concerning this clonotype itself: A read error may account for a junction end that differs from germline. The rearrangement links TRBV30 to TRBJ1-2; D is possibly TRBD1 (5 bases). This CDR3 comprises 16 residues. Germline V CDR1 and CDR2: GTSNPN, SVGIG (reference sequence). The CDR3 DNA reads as TGTACCTGGATCGGTTCGGCGGGGCGCGATCGGTATGGCTACACCTTC. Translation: CTWIGSAGRDRYGYTF.

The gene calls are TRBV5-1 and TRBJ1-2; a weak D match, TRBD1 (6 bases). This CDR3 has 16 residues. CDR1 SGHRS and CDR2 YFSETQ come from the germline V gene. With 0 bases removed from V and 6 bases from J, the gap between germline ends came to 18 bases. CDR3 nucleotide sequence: TGCGCCAGCAGCTTGGAACCCCCCGGTTACAGGGATGGCTACACCTTC. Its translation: CASSLEPPGYRDGYTF. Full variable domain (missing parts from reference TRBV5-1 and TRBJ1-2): KAGVTQTPRYLIKTRGQQVTLSCSPISGHRSVSWYQQTPGQGLQFLFEYFSETQRNKGNFPGRFSGRQFSNSRSEMNVSTLELGDSALYLCASSLEPPGYRDGYTFGSGTRLTVV.

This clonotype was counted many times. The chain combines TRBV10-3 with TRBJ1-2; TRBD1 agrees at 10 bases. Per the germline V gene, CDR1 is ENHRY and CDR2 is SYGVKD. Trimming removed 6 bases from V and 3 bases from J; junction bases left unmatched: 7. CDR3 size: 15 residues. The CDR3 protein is CAISGTGADDYGYTF. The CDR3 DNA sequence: TGTGCCATCAGCGGGACAGGGGCGGACGACTATGGCTACACCTTC.

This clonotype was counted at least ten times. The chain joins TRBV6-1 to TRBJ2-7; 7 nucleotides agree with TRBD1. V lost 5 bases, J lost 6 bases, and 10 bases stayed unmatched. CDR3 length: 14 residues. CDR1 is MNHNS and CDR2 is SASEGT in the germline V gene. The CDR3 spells CASSPTRDSREQYF. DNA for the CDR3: TGTGCCAGCAGTCCAACTCGGGACAGTCGCGAGCAGTACTTC.

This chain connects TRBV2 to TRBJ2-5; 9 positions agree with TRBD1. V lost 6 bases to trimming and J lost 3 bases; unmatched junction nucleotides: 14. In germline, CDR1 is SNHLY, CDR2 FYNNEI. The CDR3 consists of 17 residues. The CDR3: CASSFNRDRELEETQYF. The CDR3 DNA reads TGTGCCAGCAGCTTCAACCGGGACAGGGAATTGGAAGAGACCCAGTACTTC.

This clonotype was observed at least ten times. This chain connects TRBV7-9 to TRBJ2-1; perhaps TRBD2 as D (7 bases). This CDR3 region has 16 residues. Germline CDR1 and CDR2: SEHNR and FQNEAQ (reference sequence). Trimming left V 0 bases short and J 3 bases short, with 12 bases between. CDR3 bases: TGTGCCAGCAGCTTAGCCGGGGGCGGGAGCTACAATGAGCAGTTCTTC. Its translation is CASSLAGGGSYNEQFF.

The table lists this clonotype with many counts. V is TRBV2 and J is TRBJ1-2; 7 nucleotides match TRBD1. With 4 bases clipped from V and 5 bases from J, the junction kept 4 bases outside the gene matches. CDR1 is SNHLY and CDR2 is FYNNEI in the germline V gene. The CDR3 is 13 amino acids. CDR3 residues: CASSAWDSYGYTF. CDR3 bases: TGTGCCAGCAGTGCTTGGGACAGTTATGGCTACACCTTC.

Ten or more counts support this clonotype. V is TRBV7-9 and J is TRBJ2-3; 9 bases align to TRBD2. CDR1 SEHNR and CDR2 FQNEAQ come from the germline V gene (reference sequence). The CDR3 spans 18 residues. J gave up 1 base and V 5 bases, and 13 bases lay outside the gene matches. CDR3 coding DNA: TGTGCCAGCAGCGTACCGGGACTAGCAGGGGCGGGCACAGATACGCAGTATTTT. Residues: CASSVPGLAGAGTDTQYF.

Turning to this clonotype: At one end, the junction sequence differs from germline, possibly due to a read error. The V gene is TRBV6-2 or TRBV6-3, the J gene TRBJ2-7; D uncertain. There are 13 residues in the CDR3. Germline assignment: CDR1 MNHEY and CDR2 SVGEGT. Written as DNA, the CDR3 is TGTGCCAGGAGTTTCGCCGACGGATACGAGCAGTACTTC. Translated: CARSFADGYEQYF.

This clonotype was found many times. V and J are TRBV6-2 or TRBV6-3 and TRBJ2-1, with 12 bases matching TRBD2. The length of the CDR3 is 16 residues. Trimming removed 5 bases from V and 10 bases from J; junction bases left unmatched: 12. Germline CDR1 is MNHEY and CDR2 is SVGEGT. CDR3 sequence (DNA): TGTGCCAGCAGTCATAACTGGACTAGCGGGGCCTTAGAGCAGTTCTTC. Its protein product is CASSHNWTSGALEQFF.

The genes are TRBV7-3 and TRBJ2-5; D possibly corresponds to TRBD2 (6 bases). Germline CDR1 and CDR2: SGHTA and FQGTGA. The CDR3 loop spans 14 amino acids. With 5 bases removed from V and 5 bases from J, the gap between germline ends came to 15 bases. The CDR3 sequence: CASSTGGGGETQYF. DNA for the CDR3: TGTGCCAGCAGCACTGGTGGTGGAGGGGAGACCCAGTACTTC.

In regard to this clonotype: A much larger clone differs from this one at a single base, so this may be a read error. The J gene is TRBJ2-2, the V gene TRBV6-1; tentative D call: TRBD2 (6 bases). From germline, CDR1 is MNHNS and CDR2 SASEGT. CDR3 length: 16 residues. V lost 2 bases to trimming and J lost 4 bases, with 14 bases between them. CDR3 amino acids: CASSEREFGGTGELFF. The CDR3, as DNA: TGTGCCAGCAGTGAACGGGAGTTTGGGGGCACCGGGGAGCTGTTTTTT.

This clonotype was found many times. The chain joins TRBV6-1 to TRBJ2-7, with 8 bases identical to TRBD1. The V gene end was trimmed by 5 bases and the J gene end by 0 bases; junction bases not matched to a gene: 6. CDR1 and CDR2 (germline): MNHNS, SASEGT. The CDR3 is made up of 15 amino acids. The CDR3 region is CASSYGTGSSYEQYF. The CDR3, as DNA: TGTGCCAGCAGTTACGGGACAGGTAGCTCCTACGAGCAGTACTTC.

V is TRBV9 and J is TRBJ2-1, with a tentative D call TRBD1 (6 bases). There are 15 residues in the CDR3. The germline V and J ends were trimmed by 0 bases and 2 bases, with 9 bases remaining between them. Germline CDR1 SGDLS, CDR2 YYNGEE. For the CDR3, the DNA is TGTGCCAGCAGCGTAGCCAGGGGTCCCTACAATGAGCAGTTCTTC. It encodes CASSVARGPYNEQFF.

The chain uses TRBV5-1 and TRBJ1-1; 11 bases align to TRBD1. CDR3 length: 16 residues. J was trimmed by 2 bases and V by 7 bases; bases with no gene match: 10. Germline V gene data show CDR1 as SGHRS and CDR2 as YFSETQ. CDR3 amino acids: CASQSGTGGLNTEAFF. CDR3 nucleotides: TGCGCCAGCCAATCCGGGACAGGGGGACTAAACACTGAAGCTTTCTTT.

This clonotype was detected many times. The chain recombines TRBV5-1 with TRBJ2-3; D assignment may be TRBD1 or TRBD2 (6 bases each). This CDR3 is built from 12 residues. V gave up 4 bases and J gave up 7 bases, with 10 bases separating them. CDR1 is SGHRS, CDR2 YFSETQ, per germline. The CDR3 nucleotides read TGCGCCAGCAGCGGGGGGCGGAATACGCAGTATTTT. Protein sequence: CASSGGRNTQYF.